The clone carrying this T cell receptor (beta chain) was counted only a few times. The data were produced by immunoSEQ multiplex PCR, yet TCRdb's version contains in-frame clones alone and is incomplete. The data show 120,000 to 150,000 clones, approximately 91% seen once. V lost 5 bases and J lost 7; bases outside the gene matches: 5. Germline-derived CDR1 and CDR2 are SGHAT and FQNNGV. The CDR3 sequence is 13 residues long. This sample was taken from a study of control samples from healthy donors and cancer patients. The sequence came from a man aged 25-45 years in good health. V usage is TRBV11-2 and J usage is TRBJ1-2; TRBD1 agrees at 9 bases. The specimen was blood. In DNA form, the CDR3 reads TGTGCCAGCAGCGTTGGGACAGGGAGTGGCTACACCTTC. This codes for CASSVGTGSGYTF.